This T cell receptor (beta chain) was captured by sequencing in a study of cytomegalovirus exposure and HLA in healthy donors. From germline, CDR1 is SGHAT and CDR2 FQNNGV. The CDR3 covers 18 residues. V was pared by 4 bases and J by 7 bases, with 29 bases between. Study findings and constraints: A classifier reportedly called cytomegalovirus status with high sensitivity and specificity. Later, an analysis found that common viral pathogens appeared to be linked with several of the most significant clusters. A later analysis showed TCR association rates differing by HLA locus, peaking at DRB1 and lowest at HLA-C.

PCR involved 60 Vbeta and 13 Jbeta primers. Data came from immunoSEQ multiplex PCR; TCRdb stores just in-frame clones and leaves some out. The sample contains 55,000 to 70,000 clones, 65% to 90% of which appear only once. Only one count was recorded for this clone. Its antigen remains unknown. The rearrangement uses TRBV11-2 and TRBJ2-7, with D possibly TRBD1 on 7 matching bases. The clonotype was recovered from a human donor in good health. Input material: PBMCs. CDR3 protein: CASSSHRGRDGARGEQYF. CDR3 bases: TGTGCCAGCAGCTCCCACCGGGGGCGGGACGGCGCCAGGGGGGAGCAGTACTTC.